This T cell receptor (beta chain) comes out of a study of spatial heterogeneity in lung cancer. Looking at the study overall: Sequencing consistently turned up more beta-chain sequences than alpha-chain sequences.

Findings and caveats of the study: The study estimated approximately 7% alpha and roughly 13% beta chain coverage of tumor T cells. Expanded intratumoral alpha and beta TCR counts tracked tumor mutation counts.

On this clonotype: Its matching antigen is unknown.

Described time point: sample taken at primary tumor resection. The donors comprised about 70 untreated early-stage non-small cell lung cancer patients. Germline V gene sequence: CDR1 MDHEN, CDR2 SYDVKM. V lost 3 bases to trimming and J lost 1 base, with 9 bases between them. CDR3 length equals 14 residues. Carried by each TCR cDNA molecule was a unique molecular identifier. TCRdb reprocessed the 5' RACE reads with MiXCR, giving one entry per CDR3 protein. The table lists 450 to 550 distinct CDR3 sequences, 38% of them singletons. This receptor was identified in a male donor with early-stage non-small cell lung cancer. The chain combines TRBV28 with TRBJ2-5; D uncertain. The material sequenced was lung tumor tissue, taken at surgery. CDR3 in amino acids: CASSFDRSQETQYF. CDR3 DNA sequence: TGTGCCAGCAGTTTTGACCGGTCCCAAGAGACCCAGTACTTC.